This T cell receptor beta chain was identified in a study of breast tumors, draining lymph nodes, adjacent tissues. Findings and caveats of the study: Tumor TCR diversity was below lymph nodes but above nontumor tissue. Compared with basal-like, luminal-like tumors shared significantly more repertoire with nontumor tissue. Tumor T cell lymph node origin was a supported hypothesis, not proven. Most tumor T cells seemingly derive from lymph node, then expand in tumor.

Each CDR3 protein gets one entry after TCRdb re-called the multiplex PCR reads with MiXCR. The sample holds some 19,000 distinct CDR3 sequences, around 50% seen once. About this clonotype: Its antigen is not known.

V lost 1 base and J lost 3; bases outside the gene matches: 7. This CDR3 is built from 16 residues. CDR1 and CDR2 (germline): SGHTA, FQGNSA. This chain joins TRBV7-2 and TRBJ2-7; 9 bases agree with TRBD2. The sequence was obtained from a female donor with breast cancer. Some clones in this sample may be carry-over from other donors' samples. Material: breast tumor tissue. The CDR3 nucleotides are TGTGCCAGCAGCTTAGGGGGACTAGCCAGGAGCTACGAGCAGTACTTC. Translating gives CASSLGGLARSYEQYF.